These T cell receptor beta chains were read from a single sample in a study of OX40 agonist ivuxolimab in advanced cancers. Method: immunoSEQ multiplex PCR; TCRdb's copy keeps in-frame clones and lacks some. This sample has about 54,000 clones, with roughly 81% found just once. Sequences were derived from CD4+ or CD8+ T cells sorted from blood, sampled in a trial of the OX40 agonist ivuxolimab. The source is an adult with an advanced solid tumor such as melanoma, head and neck, liver or kidney cancer. The conserved cysteine and the conserved F or W are not part of the CDR3 here.

J	V	CDR3
TRBJ2-4	TRBV6-5	ASRRVWGGDIQY
TRBJ2-7	TRBV27	ASSSGVGSREQY
TRBJ2-3	TRBV18	ASSPGLAGVDTQY
TRBJ1-5	TRBV30	AWSVRGGVGNQPQH
TRBJ2-7	TRBV7-4	ASSLGSRGVFSYEQY
TRBJ1-1	TRBV7-9	ASSIPGQGGYTEAF
TRBJ1-1	TRBV4-2	ASSLLPVESTEAF
TRBJ2-7	TRBV25-1	ASSPTGNEQY
TRBJ1-5	TRBV15	ATSRDWGFGQPQH
TRBJ2-7	TRBV7-3	ASSPFPRSGRVDEQY
TRBJ2-6	TRBV19	ASSIEAYSGANVLT